These 18 T cell receptor beta chains share one sample of origin, sequenced in a study of cytotoxic CD8 clonotypes in ibrutinib-treated CLL (dated by TCRdb to the early 2020s). The meaning of the sample's time point label: around 25 months on ibrutinib. The library came from the immunoSEQ multiplex PCR assay. As stored in TCRdb, this immuneACCESS dataset retains in-frame rearrangements with V and J assigned. A fraction of the clones does not appear; measured against another copy, unresolved V genes explain less than half of the discrepancy, and the remainder lacks a known reason. In all, the sample holds some 92,000 clones, and around 77% of those were seen once. The ten largest clonotypes hold 20% to 25% of the sample. Sequences were derived from PBMCs, sampled after 24 months of ibrutinib treatment. The receptors were gathered from a human donor with chronic lymphocytic leukemia.

The chain combines TRBV19 with TRBJ2-3; D is undetermined. Trimming pared 4 bases from V and 4 bases from J, leaving 12 bases between. CDR1 and CDR2 (germline): LNHDA, SQIVND (reference sequence). The CDR3 extends over 14 amino acids. The CDR3 sequence is CASSRGLSADTQYF. The CDR3 DNA reads TGTGCCAGTAGTAGAGGTCTTTCGGCAGATACGCAGTATTTT.

The CDR3 bases are TGTGCCATCAGTGAGTCAGGGGTGCGGTCCTACGAGCAGTACTTC. Translated: CAISESGVRSYEQYF. This chain links TRBV10-3 with TRBJ2-7; TRBD1 is a possible D gene (5 bases). V lost 0 bases, J lost 1 base, and 10 bases lay in between. The CDR3 is made up of 15 amino acids. CDR1 ENHRY and CDR2 SYGVKD come from the germline V gene.

The chain has TRBV2 and TRBJ1-2; D unclear. Germline CDR1 and CDR2: SNHLY and FYNNEI. The CDR3 loop spans 14 amino acids. Trimming cost V 4 bases and J 8 bases, with 17 bases left between them. The CDR3, as DNA: TGTGCCAGCAGTGGTACGGTACCATGGGAAGGCTACACCTTC. This gives the protein CASSGTVPWEGYTF.

This chain uses TRBV5-1 with TRBJ2-3, with D perhaps TRBD1 or TRBD2 (5 bases each). Trimming removed 0 bases from V and 2 bases from J, with 16 bases in between. Germline V gene lookup returns CDR1 SGHRS and CDR2 YFSETQ. The length of the CDR3 is 17 residues. This CDR3 is CASSLGGRRIYTDTQYF. In DNA, the CDR3 is TGCGCCAGCAGCTTGGGGGGACGGAGGATATACACAGATACGCAGTATTTT. Combining the CDR3 with reference TRBV5-1 and TRBJ2-3 gives the whole variable domain KAGVTQTPRYLIKTRGQQVTLSCSPISGHRSVSWYQQTPGQGLQFLFEYFSETQRNKGNFPGRFSGRQFSNSRSEMNVSTLELGDSALYLCASSLGGRRIYTDTQYFGPGTRLTVL.

The genes are TRBV2 and TRBJ1-6; D might be TRBD1 (5 bases). Germline-derived CDR1 and CDR2 are SNHLY and FYNNEI. V was cut by 3 bases and J by 1 base, with 7 bases left in between. The CDR3 runs to 15 residues. The CDR3 here is CASSDGGSYNSPLHF. In DNA, the CDR3 is TGTGCCAGCAGTGATGGGGGTTCCTATAATTCACCCCTCCACTTT.

V is TRBV10-3 and J is TRBJ2-1; D may be TRBD2 (5 bases). V lost 3 bases to trimming and J lost 4 bases, with 13 bases between them. CDR1 is ENHRY and CDR2 is SYGVKD in the germline V gene. CDR3 length equals 15 residues. The CDR3 reads CAISDAVGDYNEQFF. CDR3 DNA: TGTGCCATCAGTGATGCAGTCGGGGATTACAATGAGCAGTTCTTC.

V usage is TRBV5-6 and J usage is TRBJ2-1, with D unresolved. CDR1 is SGHDT and CDR2 is YYEEEE in the germline V gene. This CDR3 spans 12 amino acids. The V end lost 4 bases, the J end lost 2 bases, and 4 bases lay between the germline ends. The CDR3 nucleotides read TGTGCCAGCAGCCGGACCTACAATGAGCAGTTCTTC. Protein product: CASSRTYNEQFF. The full variable domain, rest sourced from reference TRBV5-6 and TRBJ2-1, is DAGVTQSPTHLIKTRGQQVTLRCSPKSGHDTVSWYQQALGQGPQFIFQYYEEEERQRGNFPDRFSGHQFPNYSSELNVNALLLGDSALYLCASSRTYNEQFFGPGTRLTVL.

The chain joins TRBV5-1 to TRBJ2-5, with 7 bases matching TRBD2. The CDR3 consists of 15 residues. V trimming: 3 bases; J trimming: 2 bases; junction bases outside the gene matches: 7. Per germline, CDR1 SGHRS and CDR2 YFSETQ. The CDR3, as DNA: TGCGCCAGCAGCTCAAGCGGGAACCGACAAGAGACCCAGTACTTC. Its protein product is CASSSSGNRQETQYF.

The rearrangement links TRBV28 to TRBJ1-2, with D unresolved. V lost 6 bases to trimming and J lost 1 base, with 21 bases between them. From germline, CDR1 is MDHEN and CDR2 SYDVKM. The CDR3 spans 17 residues. The CDR3 coding sequence is TGTGCCAGCAGCCCACCCCTTGGACGGGAACTTAACTATGGCTACACCTTC. Translating it yields CASSPPLGRELNYGYTF.

V is TRBV27 and J is TRBJ2-3; D possibly corresponds to TRBD2 (5 bases). The germline V gene has CDR1 MNHEY and CDR2 SMNVEV (reference sequence). The CDR3 is 14 residues long. Trimming removed 6 bases at V and 4 bases at J, with 14 bases between. The DNA for the CDR3 is TGTGCCAGCAGGCGTAAGGGCGGGTCAGATACGCAGTATTTT. Protein: CASRRKGGSDTQYF.

The V gene is TRBV5-8, the J gene TRBJ2-3, with D possibly matching TRBD1 (6 bases). The CDR3 is made up of 15 amino acids. V lost 4 bases, J lost 6 bases, and 18 bases lay in between. Looked up from germline, CDR1 is SGHTS and CDR2 is YDEGEE. DNA of the CDR3: TGTGCCAGCAGCCTTGAGTCAGGGGTCCGCGATACGCAGTATTTT. This sequence encodes CASSLESGVRDTQYF.

This chain joins TRBV9 and TRBJ1-1; D may be TRBD1 (6 bases). Per germline, CDR1 SGDLS and CDR2 YYNGEE. Trimming took off 4 bases at V and 0 bases at J, with 13 bases between the two ends. The CDR3 loop spans 15 amino acids. CDR3 loop: CASSNGQTMNTEAFF. The CDR3 nucleotides are TGTGCCAGCAGCAATGGACAGACCATGAACACTGAAGCTTTCTTT.

The rearrangement links TRBV19 to TRBJ1-2; D uncertain. Germline-derived CDR1 and CDR2 are LNHDA and SQIVND (reference sequence). The CDR3 has 13 amino acids. Deletions cut 7 bases from V and 4 bases from J, with 13 bases between. For the CDR3, the DNA is TGTGCCAGTAAGGACGGCTCTTTCTATGGCTACACCTTC. Residues: CASKDGSFYGYTF.

J is TRBJ2-3 and V is TRBV27; possibly TRBD2 for D (5 bases). The CDR3 has 15 residues. Between the trimmed V and J ends, which lost 6 bases and 1 base, there was a span of 14 bases. Germline V gene lookup returns CDR1 MNHEY and CDR2 SMNVEV (reference sequence). CDR3 DNA: TGTGCCAGCAGGTTCCCCGGGCGGGGCACAGATACGCAGTATTTT. Protein sequence: CASRFPGRGTDTQYF.

The chain joins TRBV18 to TRBJ1-5, with D unclear. Trimming pared 2 bases from V and 9 bases from J, leaving 14 bases between. Per germline, CDR1 KGHSH and CDR2 LQKENI. The CDR3 is made up of 14 amino acids. CDR3 sequence reads: CASSPGSLGGPQHF. In DNA, the CDR3 is TGTGCCAGCTCACCAGGGAGCCTGGGTGGGCCCCAGCATTTT.

This rearrangement joins TRBV30 to TRBJ2-3, with 8 bases identical to TRBD2. The ends lost 1 base at V and 5 bases at J; junction bases unmatched: 14. Germline V lookup: CDR1 GTSNPN, CDR2 SVGIG (reference sequence). The CDR3 contains 17 residues. The chain's CDR3 is CAWSGPGGDNRRDTQYF. The CDR3 bases are TGTGCCTGGAGTGGCCCCGGGGGGGATAACCGGAGAGATACGCAGTATTTT.

The gene calls are TRBV19 and TRBJ1-2, with TRBD1 identical over 9 bases. Germline lookup yields CDR1 LNHDA and CDR2 SQIVND (reference sequence). V gave up 3 bases and J gave up 5 bases; unmatched junction bases: 4. This CDR3 has 14 residues. CDR3 bases: TGTGCCAGTAGTATGGGACAGGGAGGATATGGCTACACCTTC. Its protein is CASSMGQGGYGYTF.

This chain links TRBV30 with TRBJ2-7; TRBD2 might be the D (6 bases). With 5 bases removed from V and 3 bases from J, the gap between germline ends came to 11 bases. Germline values: CDR1 GTSNPN, CDR2 SVGIG (reference sequence). This CDR3 spans 12 amino acids. CDR3 nucleotides: TGTGCCTGGGACCTGGGAGGCTACGAGCAGTACTTC. Encoded protein: CAWDLGGYEQYF.